This T cell receptor (beta chain) is drawn from a study of blood T cells in healthy people across ages. Study conclusions and caveats: Per million T cells, TCR beta diversity dropped about linearly as age rose. The study lacked donor CMV status, which possibly confounded expanded clonotype changes. Higher diversity and more naive CD4+ cells were features of long-lived donors, compared to aged donors.

V lost 0 bases and J lost 4; bases outside the gene matches: 2. CDR3 length equals 15 residues. Germline values: CDR1 LGHNA, CDR2 YNFKEQ. Notes on this clonotype: Its target is not known.

The use of a sample-barcoded 5' primer and a J-beta primer mix characterized a second PCR of about 6 to 12 cycles. Each sample yielded at least 2.5 million CDR3-containing paired-end reads. TCRdb recomputed calls from the 5' RACE reads with MiXCR, one row per CDR3 protein. The sample includes hundreds of thousands of distinct CDR3 sequences, around 41% of them seen just once. This rearrangement joins TRBV4-2 to TRBJ2-7; 11 nucleotides align to TRBD1. The source material was blood. This TCR came from a man older than 75 in good health. CDR3 bases: TGTGCCAGCAGCCAAGAGTGGGACAGGGGGTACGAGCAGTACTTC. This gives the protein CASSQEWDRGYEQYF.